Included here is one T cell receptor beta chain sequence, with context. The data belong to a study of T cells in Graves' hyperthyroidism and ophthalmopathy. Thyroid ultrasound, orbital computed tomography, clinical symptoms, and serum thyroxine and TRAb underpinned diagnoses. Amplification targeted TCR beta CDR3 regions from RNA transcripts. The HTBI set primed first-round TCR CDR3 RT-PCR. TCRdb re-derived calls from the multiplex PCR reads in MiXCR, one entry per CDR3 protein. This table has approximately 600,000 distinct CDR3 sequences, roughly 20% appearing once. The clonotype was recovered from a man younger than 45 with Graves' ophthalmopathy. Sequences were obtained from blood.

The CDR3 DNA follows: TGCGCCAGCAGCTTGGTCGGACAGGGGTTCCACGAGCAGTACTTC. Encoded protein: CASSLVGQGFHEQYF. The rearrangement links TRBV5-1 to TRBJ2-7, with 9 bases lining up with TRBD1. Germline loops: CDR1 SGHRS, CDR2 YFSETQ. This CDR3 comprises 15 residues. With V trimmed by 0 bases and J by 5 bases, 6 bases remained unmatched.